This TCR beta chain is from a study of cytomegalovirus exposure and HLA in healthy donors. The study ran its PCR with 60 Vbeta and 13 Jbeta primers. Clones were sequenced by immunoSEQ multiplex PCR, and TCRdb holds only the in-frame ones, with some missing. The sample lists fewer than 150,000 clones, 80% occurring once. What was sequenced was PBMCs. This TCR derives from a female donor in good health and CMV-seropositive.

CDR3: CASGRGGVETQYF. CDR3 DNA sequence: TGTGCCAGCGGACGAGGGGGGGTAGAGACCCAGTACTTC. V gene TRBV6-5 combines with J gene TRBJ2-5, with D possibly matching TRBD2 (7 bases). Germline V gives CDR1 MNHEY, CDR2 SVGAGI. The ends were cut back, 8 bases at V and 4 bases at J, with 14 bases in the middle. This CDR3 contains 13 residues.